This TCR beta chain was found in a study of cytomegalovirus exposure and HLA in healthy donors. Study-level background: Out of approximately 400 genotyped donors, about 80% belonged to the Caucasian-associated ancestry cluster.

PCR was performed using 60 Vbeta and 13 Jbeta primers. TCRdb's table, derived via immunoSEQ multiplex PCR, lists solely in-frame clones and lacks some. The sample has 150,000 or so clones, about 86% seen once. This CDR3 contains 15 residues. Looked up from germline, CDR1 is SGHRS and CDR2 is YFSETQ. V lost 6 bases and J lost 3; bases outside the gene matches: 9. Those who donated were healthy bone marrow donors. Material for sequencing was PBMCs. The source of this sequence is a young woman in good health and CMV-seronegative. The genes are TRBV5-1 and TRBJ1-1, with 9 bases that match TRBD1. CDR3 sequence: CASTFRDREDTEAFF. The CDR3, as DNA: TGCGCCAGCACCTTCCGGGACAGGGAAGACACTGAAGCTTTCTTT.